These 29 T cell receptor beta chains share one sample of origin, sequenced in a study of T cell repertoires in cytomegalovirus infection. Via MiXCR, TCRdb re-called the reads, giving one row per CDR3 protein. The profile shows roughly 800,000 distinct CDR3 sequences, 25% to 30% of them singletons. Their antigens remain unidentified. Sequenced material: cultured CD8+ T cells from PBMCs, taken from culture after CMV antigen stimulation. These receptors originate from a human donor in good health (CMV status not recorded). Some clones in this sample may be carry-over from other donors' samples.

This clonotype was seen at least ten times. The chain links TRBV12-3 or TRBV12-4 to TRBJ2-1; 7 positions match TRBD1. V lost 5 bases and J lost 6; bases outside the gene matches: 7. This CDR3 region has 14 residues. The CDR3 sequence is CASSPRDRFNEQFF. The CDR3 bases are TGTGCCAGCAGTCCGAGGGACAGATTCAATGAGCAGTTCTTC.

This clonotype was seen a handful of times. The genes are TRBV7-9 and TRBJ2-3; 14 bases align to TRBD2. Per germline, CDR1 SEHNR and CDR2 FQNEAQ (reference sequence). The CDR3 runs to 18 residues. Trimming cost V 6 bases and J 1 base; bases outside gene matches: 9. CDR3 loop: CASRPGGTSGGRTDTQYF. The CDR3 DNA reads as TGTGCCAGCAGACCAGGAGGGACTAGCGGGGGCCGCACAGATACGCAGTATTTT. The complete variable domain, with remaining parts taken from reference TRBV7-9 and TRBJ2-3, reads DTGVSQNPRHKITKRGQNVTFRCDPISEHNRLYWYRQTLGQGPEFLTYFQNEAQLEKSRLLSDRFSAERPKGSFSTLEIQRTEQGDSAMYLCASRPGGTSGGRTDTQYFGPGTRLTVL.

J is TRBJ2-5 and V is TRBV7-6, with D tentatively TRBD2 (6 bases). The germline gives CDR1 SGHVS, CDR2 FNYEAQ. The CDR3 consists of 14 residues. The V and J ends lost 4 bases and 2 bases respectively, with 11 bases between them. The DNA for the CDR3 is TGTGCCAGCAGCTCCCGGGACTTACAAGAGACCCAGTACTTC. Protein product: CASSSRDLQETQYF.

This clonotype was counted ten times or more. The gene calls are TRBV6-6 and TRBJ1-5, with 9 bases lining up with TRBD1. The germline gives CDR1 MNHNY, CDR2 SVGAGI (reference sequence). V gave up 2 bases and J gave up 7 bases; unmatched junction bases: 6. This CDR3 contains 15 residues. This CDR3 is CASSYVSGQGQPQHF. DNA of the CDR3: TGTGCCAGCAGTTACGTCTCGGGACAGGGACAGCCCCAGCATTTT.

The chain's CDR3 is CASSLLLQQETQYF. CDR3 nucleotides: TGTGCCAGCAGCTTACTACTTCAGCAAGAGACCCAGTACTTC. V is TRBV7-9 and J is TRBJ2-5, with D hard to call. V was cut by 2 bases and J by 2 bases, with 9 bases left in between. The CDR3 extends over 14 amino acids. Germline CDR1 SEHNR, CDR2 FQNEAQ (reference sequence).

The chain recombines TRBV2 with TRBJ1-1; D is uncertain. CDR1 is SNHLY, CDR2 FYNNEI, per germline. V was shortened by 6 bases and J by 0 bases, with 14 bases between the two germline ends. The CDR3 is 15 residues long. The CDR3 region is CASRERDGMNTEAFF. For the CDR3, the DNA is TGTGCCAGCAGAGAACGAGACGGAATGAACACTGAAGCTTTCTTT. The full variable domain, completed using reference TRBV2 and TRBJ1-1, is EPEVTQTPSHQVTQMGQEVILRCVPISNHLYFYWYRQILGQKVEFLVSFYNNEISEKSEIFDDQFSVERPDGSNFTLKIRSTKLEDSAMYFCASRERDGMNTEAFFGQGTRLTVV.

The V and J genes are TRBV7-9 and TRBJ1-4; a possible D gene is TRBD1 (6 bases). CDR1 SEHNR and CDR2 FQNEAQ come from the germline V gene (reference sequence). The CDR3 has 17 amino acids. V was cut by 3 bases and J by 0 bases, with 14 bases left in between. As DNA, the CDR3 is TGTGCCAGCAGCTTGGGGCAGGGGCTAGCAACTAATGAAAAACTGTTTTTT. Its translation: CASSLGQGLATNEKLFF. The variable domain in full, completed from reference TRBV7-9 and TRBJ1-4, reads DTGVSQNPRHKITKRGQNVTFRCDPISEHNRLYWYRQTLGQGPEFLTYFQNEAQLEKSRLLSDRFSAERPKGSFSTLEIQRTEQGDSAMYLCASSLGQGLATNEKLFFGSGTQLSVL.

This clonotype has only a few counts. The chain is built from TRBV12-3 or TRBV12-4 and TRBJ1-6; 7 nucleotides match TRBD1. The CDR3 is made up of 17 amino acids. V lost 1 base and J lost 4; bases outside the gene matches: 7. Here the CDR3 reads CASSLGTGGQYNSPLHF. The CDR3 DNA reads TGTGCCAGCAGTTTAGGGACAGGTGGTCAGTATAATTCACCCCTCCACTTT.

The chain is built from TRBV23-1 and TRBJ2-4; unclear D gene. TRBV23-1 is marked as an open reading frame, function uncertain. V lost 8 bases and J lost 0, with 11 bases in between. The CDR3 has 14 residues. In DNA form, the CDR3 reads TGCGCCAGCGGCTTTATGATAGCCAAAAACATTCAGTACTTC. This codes for CASGFMIAKNIQYF.

This clonotype was seen only a few times. The chain is built from TRBV6-2 or TRBV6-3 and TRBJ2-2; D might be TRBD1 or TRBD2, each matching 5 bases. V lost 1 base to trimming and J lost 0 bases, with 6 bases between them. The CDR3 sequence is 15 residues long. Germline CDR1 MNHEY, CDR2 SVGEGT. The CDR3 loop is CASSYWGTNTGELFF. The DNA of the CDR3 is TGTGCCAGCAGTTACTGGGGGACGAACACCGGGGAGCTGTTTTTT.

This chain connects TRBV11-2 to TRBJ1-3; no clear D. Between the trimmed V and J ends, which lost 1 base and 0 bases, there was a span of 10 bases. The germline V gene has CDR1 SGHAT and CDR2 FQNNGV. The CDR3 runs to 16 residues. This CDR3 is CASSLGLTYSGNTIYF. CDR3 nucleotide sequence: TGTGCCAGCAGCTTAGGACTGACGTACTCTGGAAACACCATATATTTT.

This clonotype was counted a few times. This chain links TRBV9 with TRBJ1-5; TRBD1 matches 8 bases. V dropped 0 bases and J dropped 4; count of bases not matched to a gene: 3. Germline V gives CDR1 SGDLS, CDR2 YYNGEE. The CDR3 is made up of 15 amino acids. The CDR3, as DNA: TGTGCCAGCAGCGTAGGGGGGACAGGAAATCAGCCCCAGCATTTT. This translates into CASSVGGTGNQPQHF.

Many counts were recorded for this clonotype. CDR3: CASSFVTPGTEAFF. CDR3 in DNA: TGTGCCAGCAGCTTTGTCACCCCGGGCACTGAAGCTTTCTTT. The rearrangement joins TRBV7-2 to TRBJ1-1; D not resolved. This CDR3 contains 14 residues. Germline V CDR1 and CDR2: SGHTA, FQGNSA. Deletions cut 3 bases from V and 4 bases from J, with 12 bases between.

This clonotype appeared a few times. The chain has TRBV7-6 and TRBJ1-5; 8 nucleotides agree with TRBD1. After removal of 5 bases from V and 2 bases from J, the junction contained 2 bases not matched to a gene. The CDR3 sequence is 14 residues long. The V gene's germline CDR1 is SGHVS and CDR2 FNYEAQ. The CDR3 region is CASSADRGNQPQHF. Here the CDR3 DNA reads TGTGCCAGCAGCGCGGACAGGGGCAATCAGCCCCAGCATTTT.

The CDR3 sequence: CASSLQTGALYEQYF. CDR3 DNA sequence: TGTGCCAGCAGTTTACAGACAGGGGCGCTCTACGAGCAGTACTTC. V gene TRBV27 combines with J gene TRBJ2-7; 8 nucleotides agree with TRBD1. CDR3 size: 15 residues. V shed 2 bases and J 3 bases; nucleotides not matched to a gene: 6. Germline CDR1 MNHEY, CDR2 SMNVEV (reference sequence).

In nucleotides, the CDR3 is TGTGCCAGTAGTGCCGGGACAGGGGGCTTCTACGAGCAGTACTTC. The encoded protein is CASSAGTGGFYEQYF. The chain uses TRBV19 and TRBJ2-7, with 12 bases matching TRBD1. Per the germline V gene, CDR1 is LNHDA and CDR2 is SQIVND (reference sequence). V dropped 5 bases and J dropped 3; count of bases not matched to a gene: 5. This CDR3 comprises 15 residues.

In this sample, this clonotype turned up a few times. The chain links TRBV9 to TRBJ2-2, with D perhaps TRBD2 (5 bases). The length of the CDR3 is 12 residues. Trimming left V 10 bases short and J 1 base short, with 8 bases between. The V gene's germline CDR1 is SGDLS and CDR2 YYNGEE. The CDR3 loop is CASEGNTGELFF. CDR3 nucleotide sequence: TGTGCCTCCGAGGGGAACACCGGGGAGCTGTTTTTT.

The rearrangement uses TRBV27 and TRBJ2-3; 7 bases are a match to TRBD1. V was clipped by 4 bases and J by 7 bases; unmatched bases: 8. This CDR3 has 14 amino acids. The germline V gene has CDR1 MNHEY and CDR2 SMNVEV (reference sequence). The CDR3: CASSYGQEQNTQYF. The CDR3, as DNA: TGTGCCAGCAGTTACGGACAGGAACAGAATACGCAGTATTTT.

The V and J genes are TRBV7-2 and TRBJ1-4; D remains unclear. The CDR3 consists of 14 residues. Trimming took 5 bases from V and 0 from J, leaving 7 bases between them. The V gene's germline CDR1 is SGHTA and CDR2 FQGNSA. The CDR3: CASSLHSTNEKLFF. CDR3 in DNA: TGTGCCAGCAGCCTACACTCAACTAATGAAAAACTGTTTTTT.

This clonotype was seen more than once but under ten times. The chain recombines TRBV7-8 with TRBJ1-1; no reliable D call. The CDR3 has 14 amino acids. The V end was cut by 1 base, the J end by 6 bases, with 12 bases between. Germline values: CDR1 SGHVS, CDR2 FQNEAQ. As DNA, the CDR3 is TGTGCCAGCAGCTTAGAGACATTTGGGGCTGAAGCTTTCTTT. As protein: CASSLETFGAEAFF.

In its sample, this clonotype was seen once. The chain couples TRBV10-2 to TRBJ2-7; possibly TRBD2 for D (5 bases). The CDR3 totals 14 residues. Germline CDR1 and CDR2: WSHSY and SAAADI. Trimming took 4 bases from V and 3 from J, leaving 13 bases between them. CDR3 protein: CASSGAGGIYEQYF. CDR3 sequence (DNA): TGCGCCAGCAGTGGCGCGGGTGGTATCTACGAGCAGTACTTC.

At least ten counts were recorded for this clonotype. The chain employs TRBV7-8 and TRBJ2-4; D remains ambiguous. Germline V CDR1 and CDR2: SGHVS, FQNEAQ. The CDR3 has 13 residues. V lost 6 bases to trimming and J lost 0 bases, with 6 bases between them. The CDR3 DNA follows: TGTGCCAGCAGTAAATTAGCCAAAAACATTCAGTACTTC. This translates into CASSKLAKNIQYF.

There are many counts of this clonotype. The chain recombines TRBV7-8 with TRBJ2-5, with D tentatively TRBD2 (6 bases). This CDR3 contains 16 residues. Germline V gives CDR1 SGHVS, CDR2 FQNEAQ. V was cut by 4 bases and J by 11 bases, with 26 bases left in between. The CDR3 is CASSSSRQEGRSSQYF. CDR3 sequence (DNA): TGTGCCAGCAGCTCAAGTCGGCAGGAGGGAAGAAGTTCTCAGTACTTC.

This clonotype was counted between two and nine times. The J gene is TRBJ2-5, the V gene TRBV2; D tentatively fits TRBD1 or TRBD2 (6 bases each). This CDR3 has 14 amino acids. Germline CDR1 and CDR2: SNHLY and FYNNEI. With 2 bases removed from V and 4 bases from J, the gap between germline ends came to 11 bases. As DNA, the CDR3 is TGTGCCAGCAGTGAATGGGGGGCTGGAGAGACCCAGTACTTC. It encodes CASSEWGAGETQYF.

In this sample, this clonotype turned up a few times. The J gene is TRBJ2-4, the V gene TRBV4-1; TRBD1 matches 11 bases. V lost 3 bases and J lost 4; bases outside the gene matches: 8. This CDR3 is built from 17 residues. Germline assignment: CDR1 MGHRA and CDR2 YSYEKL. The DNA of the CDR3 is TGCGCCAGCAGCCAGCGCTCGGGACAGGGGGATAAAAACATTCAGTACTTC. Translating it yields CASSQRSGQGDKNIQYF.

The V call is TRBV2, the J call TRBJ2-1; 7 bases are a match to TRBD1. CDR3 length: 14 residues. V lost 1 base to trimming and J lost 9 bases; unmatched junction nucleotides: 6. Germline-derived CDR1 and CDR2 are SNHLY and FYNNEI. The CDR3 sequence: CASSEEGGRGEQFF. CDR3 sequence (DNA): TGTGCCAGCAGTGAAGAAGGGGGCCGGGGTGAGCAGTTCTTC.

The chain uses TRBV27 and TRBJ2-1; D might be TRBD1 (6 bases). Trimming took 4 bases from V and 4 from J, leaving 11 bases between them. CDR3 length: 14 amino acids. CDR1 is MNHEY, CDR2 SMNVEV, per germline (reference sequence). In nucleotides, the CDR3 is TGTGCCAGCAGTTGGGGGCCCATTTACAATGAGCAGTTCTTC. Translating it yields CASSWGPIYNEQFF.

The V call is TRBV14, the J call TRBJ2-7; D may be TRBD1 (5 bases). Germline V gene sequence: CDR1 SGHDN, CDR2 FVKESK. This CDR3 contains 13 residues. The ends were cut back, 0 bases at V and 5 bases at J, with 8 bases in the middle. The DNA of the CDR3 is TGTGCCAGCAGCCAAGAAAAAGGGGACGAGCAGTACTTC. It specifies CASSQEKGDEQYF.

The chain combines TRBV7-3 with TRBJ2-3; tentatively, D is TRBD1 (6 bases). Trimming shortened V by 8 bases and J by 2 bases, and 11 bases separated the two germline ends. Germline V gives CDR1 SGHTA, CDR2 FQGTGA. CDR3 length: 13 amino acids. CDR3 sequence (DNA): TGTGCCAGCCAGGGGAGCCCCACAGATACGCAGTATTTT. Translating it yields CASQGSPTDTQYF. Filled out from reference TRBV7-3 and TRBJ2-3, the complete variable domain reads GAGVSQTPSNKVTEKGKYVELRCDPISGHTALYWYRQSLGQGPEFLIYFQGTGAADDSGLPNDRFFAVRPEGSVSTLKIQRTERGDSAVYLCASQGSPTDTQYFGPGTRLTVL.